These 12 T cell receptor beta chains were all obtained from the same sample, sequenced in a study of OX40 agonist ivuxolimab in advanced cancers. Some clones are missing from TCRdb's copy, which holds only in-frame ones; the method was immunoSEQ multiplex PCR. The sample records approximately 46,000 clones, roughly 80% being singletons. The sequencing used CD4+ or CD8+ T cells sorted from blood, collected in a trial of the OX40 agonist ivuxolimab. All receptors derive from an adult with an advanced solid tumor such as melanoma, head and neck, liver or kidney cancer.

V usage is TRBV5-4 and J usage is TRBJ2-1; the D is unclear. CDR3 size: 14 residues. Germline CDR1 is SGHNT and CDR2 is YYREEE (reference sequence). Trimming left V 4 bases short and J 4 bases short, with 12 bases between. Written as DNA, the CDR3 is TGTGCCAGCAGCACAAGAACCAGTTACAATGAGCAGTTCTTC. Translated: CASSTRTSYNEQFF.

J is TRBJ2-5 and V is TRBV6-4, with D unclear. Looked up from germline, CDR1 is MRHNA and CDR2 is SNTAGT. The CDR3 runs 12 residues. The germline V and J ends were trimmed by 7 bases and 0 bases, with 6 bases remaining between them. CDR3 sequence (DNA): TGTGCCAGCACCCTTGACCAAGAGACCCAGTACTTC. The encoded protein is CASTLDQETQYF.

This clone was seen once. The chain joins TRBV11-2 to TRBJ1-1; the D gene is possibly TRBD1 (5 bases). Trimming stripped 5 bases from V and 0 bases from J, with 13 bases between. CDR3 length equals 15 residues. From germline, CDR1 is SGHAT and CDR2 FQNNGV. CDR3 residues: CASSPRQNMNTEAFF. The DNA for the CDR3 is TGTGCCAGCAGCCCCAGACAGAATATGAACACTGAAGCTTTCTTT.

The V and J genes are TRBV4-1 and TRBJ2-5; tentatively, D is TRBD1 or TRBD2 (5 bases each). Trimming shortened V by 6 bases and J by 2 bases, and 13 bases separated the two germline ends. There are 14 residues in the CDR3. Germline lookup yields CDR1 MGHRA and CDR2 YSYEKL. DNA for the CDR3: TGCGCCAGCAGGCCACCGGGACCACAAGAGACCCAGTACTTC. Protein sequence: CASRPPGPQETQYF.

The chain joins TRBV2 to TRBJ1-1, with D unresolved. Trimming shortened V by 0 bases and J by 2 bases, and 13 bases separated the two germline ends. Germline V gene sequence: CDR1 SNHLY, CDR2 FYNNEI. The CDR3 runs to 16 residues. CDR3 in amino acids: CASSEALLWDNTEAFF. CDR3 DNA: TGTGCCAGCAGTGAAGCGCTTCTATGGGATAACACTGAAGCTTTCTTT.

The rearrangement joins TRBV6-1 to TRBJ1-1; a weak D match, TRBD1 (5 bases). Germline values: CDR1 MNHNS, CDR2 SASEGT. This CDR3 has 14 amino acids. V was pared by 4 bases and J by 3 bases, with 12 bases between. DNA for the CDR3: TGTGCCAGCAGTGGGTGGGGAGGGGACACTGAAGCTTTCTTT. Amino acid sequence: CASSGWGGDTEAFF.

J is TRBJ1-6 and V is TRBV6-1, with no clear D. The CDR3 has 19 residues. Germline V gene sequence: CDR1 MNHNS, CDR2 SASEGT. V lost 0 bases and J 8 bases, leaving 23 bases between the germline ends. CDR3 protein: CASSEAPAEYLFSDSPLHF. In nucleotides, the CDR3 is TGTGCCAGCAGTGAAGCGCCGGCAGAATACCTCTTCTCGGATTCACCCCTCCACTTT.

The chain employs TRBV2 and TRBJ1-1; possibly TRBD1 for D (6 bases). V gave up 8 bases and J gave up 2 bases, with 15 bases separating them. Germline values: CDR1 SNHLY, CDR2 FYNNEI. The CDR3 is made up of 14 amino acids. CDR3 coding DNA: TGTGCCAGCCTCTCCGGGACATACAACACTGAAGCTTTCTTT. As protein: CASLSGTYNTEAFF.

The genes are TRBV5-4 and TRBJ2-7; D not certain. CDR3 length equals 15 residues. Trimming pared 1 base from V and 1 base from J, leaving 12 bases between. Germline assignment: CDR1 SGHNT and CDR2 YYREEE (reference sequence). CDR3 sequence: CASSLRPVPSYEQYF. The CDR3 nucleotides are TGTGCCAGCAGCTTGAGGCCAGTTCCATCCTACGAGCAGTACTTC.

The chain recombines TRBV7-6 with TRBJ1-2; D is possibly TRBD1 (5 bases). Germline V gene sequence: CDR1 SGHVS, CDR2 FNYEAQ. CDR3 length: 14 residues. V lost 5 bases, J lost 3 bases, and 13 bases lay in between. This CDR3 reads CASSPGQGHYGYTF. CDR3 bases: TGTGCCAGCAGCCCGGGGCAGGGACACTATGGCTACACCTTC.

This sequence joins TRBV6-5 and TRBJ1-6; D gene ambiguous. This CDR3 region has 12 residues. Per the germline V gene, CDR1 is MNHEY and CDR2 is SVGAGI. Trimming cost V 1 base and J 6 bases, with 1 base left between them. This chain's CDR3 is CASSYFNSPLHF. In DNA, the CDR3 is TGTGCCAGCAGTTACTTTAATTCACCCCTCCACTTT.

V gene TRBV20-1 combines with J gene TRBJ2-7; perhaps TRBD1 as D (6 bases). Trimming pared 6 bases from V and 6 bases from J, leaving 12 bases between. Germline CDR1 is DFQATT and CDR2 is SNEGSKA (reference sequence). CDR3 length: 11 residues. CDR3 region: CSAPGVGEQYF. The CDR3 region has the DNA TGCAGTGCCCCAGGGGTTGGCGAGCAGTACTTC.